This T cell receptor beta chain was documented in a study of blood T cell repertoires in COVID-19. The repertoire was sequenced with immunoSEQ multiplex PCR; TCRdb's copy has only in-frame clones and lacks some. The data show more than 250,000 clones, 85% to 90% seen once. The CDR3 extends over 14 amino acids. Germline-derived CDR1 and CDR2 are KGHDR and SFDVKD. After removal of 6 bases from V and 3 bases from J, the junction contained 6 bases not matched to a gene. What was sequenced was peripheral blood. The chain carries TRBV24-1 and TRBJ1-2, with 7 bases identical to TRBD1. This receptor was taken from a woman aged 45-60 years with COVID-19, enrolled during active disease. The CDR3 sequence: CATSTTGVDYGYTF. The CDR3 region has the DNA TGTGCCACCAGTACCACAGGGGTGGACTATGGCTACACCTTC.